Listed below are T cell receptor beta chains from one sample, sequenced in a study of blood T cell repertoires in COVID-19. Using immunoSEQ multiplex PCR, the repertoire was profiled, and TCRdb retains in-frame clones only, with some absent. The table lists over 100,000 clones, roughly 86% of them singletons, with approximately 4% in the top ten. Sequenced input: peripheral blood. These receptor sequences come from a man aged 35 to 55 with acute or convalescent COVID-19. CDR3s include the opening cysteine and the closing phenylalanine or tryptophan. Fields, in order: V gene, clone size, J gene, D gene, CDR3 DNA, CDR3 protein. The D gene is left open where the match is weak. Clone size appears in some rows only: once, few, many, or a class for an expanded clone.

TRBV5-1,-,TRBJ2-5,-,TGCGCCAGCAGCTTCTCCGGGGTAGCTCTGGAGACCCAGTACTTC,CASSFSGVALETQYF
TRBV6-4,-,TRBJ1-2,-,TGTGCCAGCAGGATCTGGCCGGGGAACTATGGCTACACCTTC,CASRIWPGNYGYTF
TRBV6-2/TRBV6-3,-,TRBJ1-5,TRBD1,TGTGCCAGCAGTCAGGGGGCGAGCAATCAGCCCCAGCATTTT,CASSQGASNQPQHF
TRBV19,-,TRBJ1-1,TRBD1,TGTGCCAGTAGTATCGACAGGGGGCTCTTGATCACTGAAGCTTTCTTT,CASSIDRGLLITEAFF
TRBV3-1/TRBV3-2,-,TRBJ1-2,TRBD1,TGTGCCAGCAGCCAATATGTGGACAGGGGGCGCAATGGCTACACCTTC,CASSQYVDRGRNGYTF
TRBV4-1,-,TRBJ1-6,TRBD1,TGCGCCAGCAGCCAACCGTCGGGACAGGCTCTTAATTCACCCCTCCACTTT,CASSQPSGQALNSPLHF
TRBV5-1,-,TRBJ2-1,-,TGCGCCAGCAGCTTGGCAGGGGAGCAGTTCTTC,CASSLAGEQFF
TRBV30,-,TRBJ1-3,TRBD1,TGTGCCTGGATGAGGACAGGGAGTGCAAACACCATATATTTT,CAWMRTGSANTIYF
TRBV10-3,-,TRBJ2-7,-,TGTGCCATCAGTGAGGAGGCGGGGAGCTCCTACGAGCAGTACTTC,CAISEEAGSSYEQYF
TRBV7-2,-,TRBJ1-4,-,TGTGCCAGCAGCTCGCAGGTTTTGGCAACTAATGAAAAACTGTTTTTT,CASSSQVLATNEKLFF
TRBV12-5,-,TRBJ2-2,TRBD2,TGTGCTAGTGGTTTGGGGACTAGCGGGAGGGTTCACACCGGGGAGCTGTTTTTT,CASGLGTSGRVHTGELFF
TRBV7-3,once,TRBJ2-3,TRBD1,TGTGCCAGCAGCTCCGACAGGGTCTCGGGGGATACGCAGTATTTT,CASSSDRVSGDTQYF
TRBV5-1,-,TRBJ1-5,-,TGCGCCAGCAGCTTACAGGGCCCCATGGAGCCCCAGCATTTT,CASSLQGPMEPQHF
TRBV9,-,TRBJ2-5,TRBD2,TGTGCCAGCAGCGGGACTAGCGGCCAAGAGACCCAGTACTTC,CASSGTSGQETQYF
TRBV15,-,TRBJ1-3,-,TGTGCCACCAGCAGGGCTGCGGCTGGAAACACCATATATTTT,CATSRAAAGNTIYF